This is a list of T cell receptor beta chains from one sample in a study of cytomegalovirus exposure and HLA in healthy donors. Libraries were prepared by immunoSEQ multiplex PCR; TCRdb keeps only in-frame clonotypes and omits some of them. The sample records some 250,000 clones, nearly 90% being singletons. Sequenced material: PBMCs. These receptors all stem from a woman in her late teens or twenties in good health and CMV-seronegative. CDR3s include the opening cysteine and the closing phenylalanine or tryptophan. A D gene is named only where the DNA matches it firmly. Size is omitted from some rows. Given values are once, few, many or a class for expanded clones.

clone_size: .
j_call: TRBJ2-7
v_call: TRBV30
d_call: .
cdr3_aa: CAWSVRLGTDEQYF
cdr3_nt: TGTGCCTGGAGTGTACGGCTAGGAACGGACGAGCAGTACTTC

clone_size: .
j_call: TRBJ2-7
v_call: TRBV4-1
d_call: .
cdr3_aa: CASSQMGVSYEQYF
cdr3_nt: TGCGCCAGCAGCCAAATGGGAGTTTCCTACGAGCAGTACTTC

clone_size: .
j_call: TRBJ2-4
v_call: TRBV7-9
d_call: TRBD1
cdr3_aa: CASSHGTANKNIQYF
cdr3_nt: TGTGCCAGCAGCCACGGGACAGCGAACAAAAACATTCAGTACTTC

clone_size: .
j_call: TRBJ2-6
v_call: TRBV6-1
d_call: TRBD2
cdr3_aa: CASSEALAGGRGANVLTF
cdr3_nt: TGTGCCAGCAGTGAAGCCCTAGCGGGGGGGCGTGGGGCCAACGTCCTGACTTTC

clone_size: .
j_call: TRBJ2-5
v_call: TRBV28
d_call: .
cdr3_aa: CASSHQGLETQYF
cdr3_nt: TGTGCCAGCAGTCATCAGGGATTAGAGACCCAGTACTTC

clone_size: .
j_call: TRBJ2-3
v_call: TRBV7-9
d_call: TRBD2
cdr3_aa: CASSLASGGYTDTQYF
cdr3_nt: TGTGCCAGCAGCTTAGCTAGCGGGGGGTACACAGATACGCAGTATTTT

clone_size: .
j_call: TRBJ2-2
v_call: TRBV4-1
d_call: TRBD1
cdr3_aa: CASRQEVGTGDTGELFF
cdr3_nt: TGCGCCAGCAGGCAAGAGGTGGGGACAGGGGACACCGGGGAGCTGTTTTTT

clone_size: .
j_call: TRBJ2-1
v_call: TRBV29-1
d_call: .
cdr3_aa: CSVAGDPGNEQFF
cdr3_nt: TGCAGCGTCGCCGGTGACCCGGGCAATGAGCAGTTCTTC

clone_size: .
j_call: TRBJ2-3
v_call: TRBV5-8
d_call: .
cdr3_aa: CASSQANRGGGGTDTQYF
cdr3_nt: TGTGCCAGCAGCCAAGCAAACAGGGGTGGAGGGGGCACAGATACGCAGTATTTT

clone_size: once
j_call: TRBJ1-2
v_call: TRBV28
d_call: TRBD1
cdr3_aa: CASSIRDRVNVGYTF
cdr3_nt: TGTGCCAGCAGTATCCGGGACAGGGTTAACGTTGGCTACACCTTC